The 17 T cell receptor beta chains below all came from one sample that was sequenced in a study of T-cell reconstitution after alpha-beta-depleted transplantation in children. TCRbeta library preparation incorporated unique molecular identifiers. TCRdb reanalysed the PCR reads using MiXCR and keeps one entry per CDR3 protein. The sample lists almost 600,000 distinct CDR3 sequences, around 27% occurring once. The material sequenced was PBMCs, taken before TCRalphabeta/CD19-depleted stem cell transplant. The receptor set was obtained from a boy in the first two years of life with Wiskott-Aldrich syndrome, due to receive a stem cell transplant.

The chain has TRBV27 and TRBJ2-1, with TRBD2 matching 14 bases. Per the germline V gene, CDR1 is MNHEY and CDR2 is SMNVEV (reference sequence). V was pared by 6 bases and J by 4 bases, with 17 bases of the junction left unmatched. The CDR3 has 20 amino acids. The CDR3 spells CASSLIRSGTSGRWYNEQFF. CDR3 in DNA: TGTGCCAGCAGCCTGATTCGGTCCGGGACTAGCGGGAGATGGTACAATGAGCAGTTCTTC.

This chain connects TRBV5-1 to TRBJ2-5; 9 bases are a match to TRBD2. The CDR3 is 16 amino acids. V gave up 10 bases and J gave up 2 bases; unmatched junction bases: 15. The germline V gene has CDR1 SGHRS and CDR2 YFSETQ. The CDR3 protein is CAGSPTVAGGQETQYF. The CDR3 DNA reads as TGCGCCGGATCCCCAACGGTGGCGGGAGGGCAAGAGACCCAGTACTTC.

The chain carries TRBV5-1 and TRBJ2-3, with 9 positions matching TRBD2. Trimming removed 4 bases from V and 6 bases from J; junction bases left unmatched: 6. Germline CDR1 and CDR2: SGHRS and YFSETQ. The length of the CDR3 is 14 residues. The CDR3 DNA follows: TGCGCCAGCAGCGTAGCGGGAGTGGGTGATACGCAGTATTTT. Protein product: CASSVAGVGDTQYF.

The chain recombines TRBV20-1 with TRBJ2-3; D uncertain. In germline, CDR1 is DFQATT, CDR2 SNEGSKA (reference sequence). Trimming left V 0 bases short and J 11 bases short, with 15 bases between. This CDR3 spans 13 amino acids. This chain's CDR3 is CSARDPSNLMQYF. CDR3 bases: TGCAGTGCTAGAGATCCCTCCAATCTGATGCAGTATTTT.

The chain uses TRBV20-1 and TRBJ1-5; no clear D gene. This CDR3 has 13 residues. V lost 2 bases to trimming and J lost 6 bases, with 11 bases between them. Germline values: CDR1 DFQATT, CDR2 SNEGSKA (reference sequence). CDR3 residues: CSARPDGIQPQHF. The CDR3, as DNA: TGCAGTGCTAGACCTGACGGTATTCAGCCCCAGCATTTT.

This clonotype has just a few counts. The chain is built from TRBV29-1 and TRBJ2-3; weak D call: TRBD1 (6 bases). This CDR3 has 15 amino acids. Trimming took off 7 bases at V and 2 bases at J, with 19 bases between the two ends. Germline values: CDR1 SQVTM, CDR2 ANQGSEA. In nucleotides, the CDR3 is TGCAGCGGATACGGGACATCTAGGAACACAGATACGCAGTATTTT. Protein sequence: CSGYGTSRNTDTQYF.

The CDR3 here is CSASRDSYVGELFF. The CDR3 DNA is TGCAGTGCTAGCCGGGACTCCTATGTCGGGGAGCTGTTTTTT. The chain couples TRBV20-1 to TRBJ2-2; possibly TRBD2 for D (6 bases). With 3 bases removed from V and 7 bases from J, the gap between germline ends came to 15 bases. The CDR3 spans 14 residues. Per the germline V gene, CDR1 is DFQATT and CDR2 is SNEGSKA (reference sequence).

The chain uses TRBV20-1 and TRBJ2-1; the match to TRBD2 covers 10 bases. This CDR3 comprises 14 residues. The V gene end was trimmed by 6 bases and the J gene end by 6 bases; junction bases not matched to a gene: 8. Germline V CDR1 and CDR2: DFQATT, SNEGSKA (reference sequence). This CDR3 is CSASLAGVANEQFF. CDR3 nucleotide sequence: TGCAGTGCCTCTCTAGCGGGAGTGGCCAATGAGCAGTTCTTC.

Only a few counts were recorded for this clonotype. The chain uses TRBV20-1 and TRBJ2-3; tentative D call: TRBD1 (5 bases). V lost 1 base and J 3 bases, leaving 14 bases between the germline ends. This CDR3 region has 15 residues. The germline gives CDR1 DFQATT, CDR2 SNEGSKA (reference sequence). The CDR3, as DNA: TGCAGTGCTAGAGGATTAGGGGAAGGGACAGATACGCAGTATTTT. This gives the protein CSARGLGEGTDTQYF.

The chain combines TRBV5-1 with TRBJ2-1; D remains ambiguous. Germline V CDR1 and CDR2: SGHRS, YFSETQ. The CDR3 runs 13 residues. With 4 bases removed from V and 10 bases from J, the gap between germline ends came to 15 bases. The CDR3 nucleotides are TGCGCCAGCAGCGGCGGAATTACAATCGAGCAGTTCTTC. This sequence encodes CASSGGITIEQFF. Full variable domain (rest looked up from reference TRBV5-1 and TRBJ2-1): KAGVTQTPRYLIKTRGQQVTLSCSPISGHRSVSWYQQTPGQGLQFLFEYFSETQRNKGNFPGRFSGRQFSNSRSEMNVSTLELGDSALYLCASSGGITIEQFFGPGTRLTVL.

The chain recombines TRBV28 with TRBJ2-2, with D possibly being TRBD2 (5 bases). With 6 bases removed from V and 2 bases from J, the gap between germline ends came to 10 bases. Germline V gene lookup returns CDR1 MDHEN and CDR2 SYDVKM. The CDR3 covers 14 residues. The CDR3 DNA is TGTGCCAGCAGGCTGGGAGTTAACACCGGGGAGCTGTTTTTT. Translation gives CASRLGVNTGELFF.

J is TRBJ2-3 and V is TRBV5-1; D not certain. Germline V gene lookup returns CDR1 SGHRS and CDR2 YFSETQ. The CDR3 runs 15 residues. The V gene lost 3 bases and the J gene lost 0 bases, with 11 bases spanning the gap. The DNA of the CDR3 is TGCGCCAGCAGCTCCTTTCCTGCTAGCACAGATACGCAGTATTTT. It translates to CASSSFPASTDTQYF.

This clonotype occurred a few times. The chain joins TRBV11-1 to TRBJ2-1, with a tentative D call TRBD2 (7 bases). Trimming stripped 6 bases from V and 5 bases from J, with 23 bases between. The CDR3 consists of 17 residues. Germline-derived CDR1 and CDR2 are SGHAT and FQDESV (reference sequence). This chain's CDR3 is CASRKEGGRLGHNEQFF. Written as DNA, the CDR3 is TGTGCCAGCAGAAAGGAGGGGGGGCGCTTAGGACACAATGAGCAGTTCTTC.

The V and J genes are TRBV20-1 and TRBJ1-2, with D unclear. There are 13 residues in the CDR3. V shed 3 bases and J shed 3 bases, with 11 bases lying between them. Germline-derived CDR1 and CDR2 are DFQATT and SNEGSKA (reference sequence). Here the CDR3 DNA reads TGCAGTGCTAGCGCCCGACTCCACTATGGCTACACCTTC. Its protein is CSASARLHYGYTF.

The rearrangement uses TRBV7-9 and TRBJ2-7; D gene uncertain. The V gene's germline CDR1 is SEHNR and CDR2 FQNEAQ (reference sequence). V lost 5 bases and J 5 bases, leaving 7 bases between the germline ends. The CDR3 consists of 11 residues. The CDR3 DNA sequence: TGTGCCAGCAGCATGTTAGACGAGCAGTACTTC. It is translated as CASSMLDEQYF.

There are a few counts of this clonotype. The chain employs TRBV5-1 and TRBJ2-1; unclear D gene. V lost 5 bases, J lost 0 bases, and 12 bases lay in between. CDR1 is SGHRS, CDR2 YFSETQ, per germline. The CDR3 covers 15 residues. In DNA form, the CDR3 reads TGCGCCAGCAGACCAGACCCTATCTCCTACAATGAGCAGTTCTTC. Its protein is CASRPDPISYNEQFF.

The rearrangement uses TRBV20-1 and TRBJ2-1; 13 bases align to TRBD2. Trimming removed 6 bases from V and 0 bases from J; junction bases left unmatched: 5. The CDR3 covers 16 residues. Germline lookup yields CDR1 DFQATT and CDR2 SNEGSKA (reference sequence). The CDR3 region is CSARTSGGSSYNEQFF. Written as DNA, the CDR3 is TGCAGTGCAAGGACTAGCGGGGGCAGCTCCTACAATGAGCAGTTCTTC.